This T cell receptor (beta chain) was obtained from a study of control samples from healthy donors and cancer patients. CDR1 and CDR2 (germline): LGHDT, YNNKEL (reference sequence). Trimming removed 4 bases from V and 2 bases from J, with 10 bases in between. This CDR3 has 14 amino acids. The table came from immunoSEQ multiplex PCR; TCRdb's copy has only in-frame clones and leaves some out. The table includes some 120,000 clones, roughly 90% detected once. This receptor was obtained from a woman aged 18-29 years in good health. The rearrangement joins TRBV3-1 (or the pseudogene TRBV3-2) to TRBJ2-3; no clear D gene. The sample taken for sequencing was blood. The CDR3 spells CASSPRSSTDTQYF. The DNA of the CDR3 is TGTGCCAGCAGCCCACGGAGTTCCACAGATACGCAGTATTTT.